The 7 T cell receptor beta chains listed next were all sequenced from one sample in a study of cytomegalovirus exposure and HLA in healthy donors. The PCR made use of 60 Vbeta and 13 Jbeta primers. The data were produced by immunoSEQ multiplex PCR, yet TCRdb's version contains in-frame clones alone and is incomplete. This table has about 130,000 clones, around 81% appearing once. Sequenced input: PBMCs. These receptors originate from a young man in good health and CMV-seronegative.

The chain is built from TRBV5-5 and TRBJ1-2; a possible D gene is TRBD1 (6 bases). With 6 bases removed from V and 8 bases from J, the gap between germline ends came to 20 bases. The CDR3 runs 14 residues. In germline, CDR1 is SGHKS, CDR2 YYEKEE (reference sequence). Here the CDR3 reads CASTLIGGVEGYTF. As DNA, the CDR3 is TGTGCCAGCACCCTGATAGGGGGAGTCGAGGGCTACACCTTC.

This clone has only a few counts. The rearrangement links TRBV7-9 to TRBJ2-7, with 7 positions matching TRBD2. Unmatched junction bases numbered 4, after V lost 5 bases and J lost 6 bases. The CDR3 has 12 residues. Germline-derived CDR1 and CDR2 are SEHNR and FQNEAQ (reference sequence). For the CDR3, the DNA is TGTGCCAGCAGCCTAAGCGGGGTCGAGCAGTACTTC. Translating gives CASSLSGVEQYF.

The V call is TRBV4-1, the J call TRBJ2-7, with TRBD1 matching 11 bases. The J segment lost 6 bases and the V segment lost 5 bases, leaving 6 bases of the junction unmatched. The CDR3 totals 14 residues. The germline gives CDR1 MGHRA, CDR2 YSYEKL. Here the CDR3 DNA reads TGCGCCAGCAGCGGGACAGGGGGATATTTCGAGCAGTACTTC. This translates into CASSGTGGYFEQYF.

The chain links TRBV28 to TRBJ1-3, with TRBD1 matching 9 bases. The germline CDR1 and CDR2 sequences are MDHEN and SYDVKM. V gave up 4 bases and J gave up 0 bases; unmatched junction bases: 4. CDR3 length: 16 amino acids. CDR3 loop: CASSSTGGNSGNTIYF. The CDR3 nucleotides are TGTGCCAGCAGTTCGACAGGGGGAAACTCTGGAAACACCATATATTTT.

The sample holds a few counts of this clone. The chain employs TRBV10-3 and TRBJ1-2; TRBD1 matches 7 bases. The V gene's germline CDR1 is ENHRY and CDR2 SYGVKD. V was clipped by 8 bases and J by 0 bases; unmatched bases: 6. The length of the CDR3 is 14 residues. The CDR3 DNA sequence: TGTGCCATCCAAGACAGGGATCCTAACTATGGCTACACCTTC. Encoded protein: CAIQDRDPNYGYTF.

The rearrangement uses TRBV25-1 and TRBJ1-1; maybe TRBD1 (6 bases). Trimming cost V 10 bases and J 5 bases, with 17 bases left between them. The CDR3 consists of 13 residues. The germline V gene has CDR1 MGHDK and CDR2 SYGVNS. Written as DNA, the CDR3 is TGTGCCACCGCACAGGGAGCGTGGACTGAAGCTTTCTTT. Its translation is CATAQGAWTEAFF.

This chain joins TRBV2 and TRBJ2-7; a weak D match, TRBD1 (5 bases). Germline V lookup: CDR1 SNHLY, CDR2 FYNNEI. Trimming removed 5 bases at V and 9 bases at J, with 20 bases between. This CDR3 is 14 amino acids long. The CDR3 nucleotides read TGTGCCAGCAGTCTTTCGGCCAGGGAAATGGGGCAGTACTTC. It encodes CASSLSAREMGQYF.